The table lists the clone carrying this T cell receptor beta chain with a count of one. CDR3 length equals 15 residues. Trimming removed 5 bases from V and 8 bases from J, with 18 bases in between. From germline, CDR1 is PRHDT and CDR2 FYEKMQ (reference sequence). Here immunoSEQ multiplex PCR was the method, and the copy in TCRdb shows in-frame clones only, minus some. This sample has over 300,000 clones; roughly nine tenths occur once, and the top ten carry about 6%. The sample originates from a study of blood T cell repertoires in COVID-19. The specimen was PBMCs or T cells enriched from blood (not recorded which). V usage is TRBV13 and J usage is TRBJ1-4, with D possibly matching TRBD1 (5 bases). The TCR sequence derives from a woman aged 25 to 39 who had recovered from COVID-19. Here the CDR3 DNA reads TGTGCCAGCAGCCCCGTCGGACATGGACGAGAAAAACTGTTTTTT. Translating gives CASSPVGHGREKLFF.